The T cell receptor (beta chain) described here comes from a study of stem cell transplantation in POMP-related autoinflammatory disease (dated by TCRdb to the early 2020s). Regarding the complete study: It was hypothesized that MHC class I-dependent CD8+ T-cell differentiation and positive selection are impaired by defective thymoproteasomes, resulting in skewing of the TRB repertoire. The effect of POMP deficiency on T-cell receptor beta repertoire diversity and CDR3 characteristics was assessed using high-throughput TRB sequencing. Prior to transplant, the patients had CD4+ naive T-cell skewing, low CD8+ T-cell proportions, and decreased T-cell cytokine secretion. After transplant, 100% donor engraftment of neutrophils and platelets through one year was shown by DNA chimerism analysis. What the authors observed across the whole study: Across all analyzed T-cell subsets, PRAID patients showed a trend toward higher clonality and lower TRB diversity. The trend toward lower diversity and increased clonality in PRAID patients was statistically significant only for regulatory T cells. PRAID patients showed a restricted number of unique TRB V-J gene pairings.

Libraries were made using the immunoSEQ multiplex PCR assay. The paper's processing steps were these. Shannon entropy, which accounts for clonal size distribution, was used to quantify repertoire diversity. The Gini-Simpson index (Simpson_1-D) was used to measure inequality in clonotype distribution. TCRdb carries this immuneACCESS record with in-frame sequences only. Its versions omit some clonotypes, under half of them owing to an unresolved V gene in the studies checked, with the rest unexplained. The V and J calls and the clone size are those of that table, but D and trimming were determined from the DNA. The sample table contains some 68,000 clones; only one count was recorded for roughly 88% of them. About 0.7% of the sample is held by the ten biggest clonotypes. Unmatched junction bases come to 10, with V trimmed by 4 bases and J by 7 bases. CDR1 and CDR2 are drawn from the germline V gene: MNHEY, SVGAGI. The CDR3 holds 16 amino acids from the cysteine to the phenylalanine. Only CDR3 DNA remains: 48 bases, in frame from the first base.

According to the study, the label for this sample's time point signals: after hematopoietic stem cell transplant. PRAID was a condition in which autoinflammation came alongside prominent immunodeficiency. Prior to TRB sequencing, T-cell subsets (conventional T cells, CD8+ T cells, regulatory T cells, T follicular helper cells) were sorted. Concerning this clone itself: What this receptor recognizes is not known. Base qualities are not provided; no much larger clone lies one nucleotide away.

The source is a human patient with POMP-related autoinflammation and immune dysregulation (PRAID). Following transplantation, part of the T cell population may be supplied by the graft donor rather than the patient. Here the chain combines TRBV6-5 and TRBJ2-5, with 12 central nucleotides matching TRBD2. The sample in question was CD4+ T cells from PBMCs, obtained after stem cell transplantation. This receptor has the CDR3 CASSSVTSGRFGTQYF. The DNA sequence reads TGTGCCAGCAGTTCCGTGACTAGCGGGAGATTTGGGACCCAGTACTTC.